This TCR beta chain originates from a study of blood T cell repertoires in COVID-19. Study-wide background: Spain, Italy and the United States supplied samples that represented acute and convalescent COVID-19. PBMCs, B-cell-depleted T cells, or T cells provided the cDNA or gDNA that made up the material.

Original methodology: Using reference gene primer amplification, nucleated cell counts were estimated. TCRdb keeps only in-frame clones here, not all; method: immunoSEQ multiplex PCR. That table supplies the V and J calls and clone size; D and trimming were determined from the DNA. The data contain 55,000 to 85,000 clones, approximately 83% of them seen just once; the ten biggest clones take up around 12%. Trimming removed 6 bases at V and 5 bases at J, with 11 bases between. This CDR3 comprises 13 residues. The gene calls are TRBV12-3 or TRBV12-4 and TRBJ1-5; D gene uncertain. The receptor's source is a human donor in a cohort sampled during active COVID-19. Specimen: peripheral blood. For the CDR3, the DNA is TGTGCCAGCAGCCAAACTCGTTATCAGCCCCAGCATTTT. Translated: CASSQTRYQPQHF.